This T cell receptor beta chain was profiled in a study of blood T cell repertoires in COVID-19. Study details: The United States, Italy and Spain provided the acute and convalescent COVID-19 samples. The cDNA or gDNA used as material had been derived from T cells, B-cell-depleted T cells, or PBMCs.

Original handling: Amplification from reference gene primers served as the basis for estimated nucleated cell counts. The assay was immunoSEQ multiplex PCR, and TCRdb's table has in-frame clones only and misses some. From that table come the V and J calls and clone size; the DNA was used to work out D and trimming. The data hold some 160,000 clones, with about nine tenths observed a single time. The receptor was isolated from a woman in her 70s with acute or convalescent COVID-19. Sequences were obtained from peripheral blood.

CDR3 loop: CASSGLAGGSYNEQFF. The DNA for the CDR3 is TGTGCCAGCAGCGGACTAGCGGGGGGATCCTACAATGAGCAGTTCTTC. The chain joins TRBV27 to TRBJ2-1, with 14 bases matching TRBD2. Germline V gene lookup returns CDR1 MNHEY and CDR2 SMNVEV (reference sequence). CDR3 length equals 16 residues. V dropped 6 bases and J dropped 1; count of bases not matched to a gene: 2.